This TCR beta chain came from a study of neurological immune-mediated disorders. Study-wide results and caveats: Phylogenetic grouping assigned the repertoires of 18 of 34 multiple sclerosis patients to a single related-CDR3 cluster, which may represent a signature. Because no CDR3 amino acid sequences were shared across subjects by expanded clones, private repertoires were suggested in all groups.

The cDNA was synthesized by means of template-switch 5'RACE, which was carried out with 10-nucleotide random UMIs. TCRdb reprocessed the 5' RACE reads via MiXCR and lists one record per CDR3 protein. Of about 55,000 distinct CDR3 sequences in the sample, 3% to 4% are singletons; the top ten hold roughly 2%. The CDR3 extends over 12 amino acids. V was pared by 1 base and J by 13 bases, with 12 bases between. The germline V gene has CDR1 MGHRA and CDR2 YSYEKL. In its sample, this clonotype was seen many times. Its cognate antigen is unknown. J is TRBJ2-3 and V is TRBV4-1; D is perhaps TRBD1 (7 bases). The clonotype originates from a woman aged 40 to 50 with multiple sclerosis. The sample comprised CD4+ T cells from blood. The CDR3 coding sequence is TGCGCCAGCAGCCAAGTGGCAGGGGGGAAGTATTTT. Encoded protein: CASSQVAGGKYF.